Shown below are 22 T cell receptor beta chains from a single sample sequenced in a study of blood T cell repertoires in COVID-19. Data came from immunoSEQ multiplex PCR; TCRdb stores just in-frame clones and leaves some out. The top ten hold less than 15% of the sample, which has roughly 81,000 clones, roughly 90% seen once. The material sequenced was peripheral blood. Receptors were obtained from a man between 65 and 85 years old with active or convalescent COVID-19.

The chain joins TRBV29-1 to TRBJ2-7; a possible D gene is TRBD1 (5 bases). CDR1 and CDR2 (germline): SQVTM, ANQGSEA. The CDR3 is 13 amino acids. With 5 bases removed from V and 3 bases from J, the gap between germline ends came to 14 bases. The CDR3 reads CSVRTYGVYEQYF. The CDR3 nucleotides read TGCAGCGTTCGGACATACGGAGTCTACGAGCAGTACTTC.

The rearrangement joins TRBV20-1 to TRBJ1-5, with 9 positions matching TRBD1. CDR1 DFQATT and CDR2 SNEGSKA come from the germline V gene (reference sequence). CDR3 length: 14 residues. With 3 bases clipped from V and 5 bases from J, the junction kept 5 bases outside the gene matches. CDR3 sequence: CSASGTGGDQPQHF. The CDR3 DNA reads as TGCAGTGCTAGTGGCACAGGGGGCGATCAGCCCCAGCATTTT.

V and J are TRBV29-1 and TRBJ2-7; D unclear. Germline V gene lookup returns CDR1 SQVTM and CDR2 ANQGSEA. The CDR3 length is 10 residues. The CDR3 nucleotides read TGCCTTATAGACTCCTACGAGCAGTACTTC. It codes for CLIDSYEQYF.

V is TRBV5-4 and J is TRBJ2-5; unclear D gene. Per germline, CDR1 SGHNT and CDR2 YYREEE (reference sequence). This CDR3 has 15 residues. V lost 3 bases to trimming and J lost 2 bases, with 14 bases between them. The DNA of the CDR3 is TGTGCCAGCAGCTATCGCATCGCAGGACAAGAGACCCAGTACTTC. Amino acids: CASSYRIAGQETQYF.

J is TRBJ2-1 and V is TRBV9; tentative D call: TRBD1 (6 bases). Per germline, CDR1 SGDLS and CDR2 YYNGEE. The ends were cut back, 4 bases at V and 8 bases at J, with 16 bases in the middle. There are 14 residues in the CDR3. The CDR3 region is CASSPSNREHEQFF. CDR3 in DNA: TGTGCCAGCAGCCCTTCCAACAGGGAACATGAGCAGTTCTTC.

The V call is TRBV5-1, the J call TRBJ2-3, with 8 positions matching TRBD1. Germline-derived CDR1 and CDR2 are SGHRS and YFSETQ. This CDR3 contains 13 residues. Trimming at V came to 4 bases and at J to 6 bases, leaving 4 bases not matched to a gene. As DNA, the CDR3 is TGCGCCAGCAGCCCTGGACAGGGTGATACGCAGTATTTT. It yields the protein CASSPGQGDTQYF.

This chain joins TRBV24-1 and TRBJ1-2, with D possibly matching TRBD1 (6 bases). The germline V and J ends were trimmed by 10 bases and 2 bases, with 22 bases remaining between them. This CDR3 contains 16 residues. Germline V CDR1 and CDR2: KGHDR, SFDVKD. CDR3 protein: CATTRKGGALNYGYTF. The DNA of the CDR3 is TGTGCCACTACCAGGAAGGGGGGGGCGCTGAACTATGGCTACACCTTC.

The V and J genes are TRBV28 and TRBJ2-2; D possibly corresponds to TRBD1 (6 bases). The germline V gene encodes CDR1 MDHEN and CDR2 SYDVKM. CDR3 length equals 12 residues. Trimming stripped 10 bases from V and 3 bases from J, with 9 bases between. CDR3 sequence reads: CATHRDTGELFF. In nucleotides, the CDR3 is TGTGCCACCCACAGGGACACCGGGGAGCTGTTTTTT. Looking up the rest from reference TRBV28 and TRBJ2-2 gives the full variable domain: DVKVTQSSRYLVKRTGEKVFLECVQDMDHENMFWYRQDPGLGLRLIYFSYDVKMKEKGDIPEGYSVSREKKERFSLILESASTNQTSMYLCATHRDTGELFFGEGSRLTVL.

The V and J genes are TRBV7-8 and TRBJ1-2; weak D call: TRBD1 (5 bases). The CDR3 has 17 amino acids. The V and J ends lost 1 base and 4 bases respectively, with 19 bases between them. Germline V lookup: CDR1 SGHVS, CDR2 FQNEAQ. In DNA form, the CDR3 reads TGTGCCAGCAGCTTAGATGAGGTGATCGGGGGGACCTATGGCTACACCTTC. Protein product: CASSLDEVIGGTYGYTF.

The CDR3 protein is CATSRGDRVGADTQYF. As DNA, the CDR3 is TGTGCCACCAGCAGAGGGGACAGGGTAGGCGCAGATACGCAGTATTTT. This chain uses TRBV15 with TRBJ2-3, with 9 bases aligning to TRBD1. The V segment lost 1 base and the J segment 4 bases; nucleotides outside the gene matches: 6. This CDR3 region has 16 residues. Germline V CDR1 and CDR2: LNHNV, YYDKDF (reference sequence).

The chain links TRBV4-3 to TRBJ2-1, with 11 positions matching TRBD2. The germline V gene has CDR1 LGHNA and CDR2 YSLEER. The CDR3 length is 18 residues. The junction had 8 bases not matched to a gene; V was cut back by 0 bases and J by 4 bases. In DNA, the CDR3 is TGCGCCAGCAGCCAAGATGCTAGCGGGGGGCGATATTACAATGAGCAGTTCTTC. Amino acid sequence: CASSQDASGGRYYNEQFF.

The V and J genes are TRBV13 and TRBJ1-6; D is ambiguous. Germline V CDR1 and CDR2: PRHDT, FYEKMQ (reference sequence). V was pared by 1 base and J by 9 bases, with 7 bases between. The CDR3 extends over 13 amino acids. CDR3 region: CASSLDVGSPLHF. CDR3 nucleotide sequence: TGTGCCAGCAGCTTAGACGTCGGTTCACCCCTCCACTTT.

The chain employs TRBV29-1 and TRBJ2-1, with TRBD2 matching 8 bases. The CDR3 length is 13 residues. Germline values: CDR1 SQVTM, CDR2 ANQGSEA. V dropped 4 bases and J dropped 12; count of bases not matched to a gene: 11. CDR3 sequence reads: CSVVWSGGSRQFF. As DNA, the CDR3 is TGCAGCGTTGTATGGAGCGGGGGAAGTCGGCAGTTCTTC.

The chain employs TRBV19 and TRBJ1-1, with D perhaps TRBD1 (6 bases). The CDR3 runs 12 residues. The V gene's germline CDR1 is LNHDA and CDR2 SQIVND (reference sequence). Trimming removed 6 bases at V and 4 bases at J, with 9 bases between. The CDR3 protein is CASRQGPTEAFF. The CDR3 region has the DNA TGTGCCAGTAGACAGGGCCCCACTGAAGCTTTCTTT.

The V call is TRBV6-2 or TRBV6-3, the J call TRBJ2-5, with D possibly being TRBD2 (5 bases). V was shortened by 4 bases and J by 7 bases, with 22 bases between the two germline ends. The CDR3 contains 16 residues. In germline, CDR1 is MNHEY, CDR2 SVGEGT. CDR3 DNA: TGTGCCAGCAGTTCCGGCTTTCTAGCTTCCGGTCGGACCCAGTACTTC. It is translated as CASSSGFLASGRTQYF.

The rearrangement uses TRBV7-3 and TRBJ2-5; D unresolved. The CDR3 loop spans 13 amino acids. The germline V gene encodes CDR1 SGHTA and CDR2 FQGTGA. The V end lost 0 bases, the J end lost 7 bases, and 9 bases lay between the germline ends. CDR3 protein: CASSLTTPGTQYF. The CDR3 DNA reads as TGTGCCAGCAGCTTAACAACGCCCGGGACCCAGTACTTC.

The CDR3 here is CASSYPDRGLPGRTEAFF. The CDR3 coding sequence is TGTGCCAGCAGTTACCCGGACAGGGGGCTTCCCGGGCGAACTGAAGCTTTCTTT. The chain joins TRBV6-2 or TRBV6-3 to TRBJ1-1; 11 bases map to TRBD1. Trimming cost V 2 bases and J 5 bases; bases outside gene matches: 13. CDR3 length: 18 amino acids. The germline V gene encodes CDR1 MNHEY and CDR2 SVGEGT.

The CDR3 DNA reads as TGCAGCGTGCCGGGACAGGGAGTCGAGCAGTACTTC. This encodes CSVPGQGVEQYF. The chain combines TRBV29-1 with TRBJ2-7; 9 nucleotides agree with TRBD1. The J segment lost 6 bases and the V segment lost 6 bases, leaving 6 bases of the junction unmatched. This CDR3 has 12 residues. Germline V gives CDR1 SQVTM, CDR2 ANQGSEA.

This chain links TRBV5-1 with TRBJ2-5; D is unclear. Between the trimmed V and J ends, which lost 5 bases and 5 bases, there was a span of 13 bases. The CDR3 runs 13 residues. Germline V gene data show CDR1 as SGHRS and CDR2 as YFSETQ. The CDR3 protein is CASRFSVKETQYF. The CDR3 DNA reads as TGCGCCAGCAGGTTTAGTGTAAAGGAGACCCAGTACTTC.

The chain is built from TRBV5-1 and TRBJ2-5; 9 nucleotides line up with TRBD1. V shed 0 bases, J shed 4 bases, and the junction held 4 bases outside the gene matches. The germline CDR1 and CDR2 sequences are SGHRS and YFSETQ. The CDR3 covers 15 residues. The CDR3 spells CASSLAGDRVETQYF. CDR3 bases: TGCGCCAGCAGCTTGGCCGGGGACAGGGTAGAGACCCAGTACTTC. The whole variable domain, filled in from reference TRBV5-1 and TRBJ2-5, reads KAGVTQTPRYLIKTRGQQVTLSCSPISGHRSVSWYQQTPGQGLQFLFEYFSETQRNKGNFPGRFSGRQFSNSRSEMNVSTLELGDSALYLCASSLAGDRVETQYFGPGTRLLVL.

This chain joins TRBV29-1 and TRBJ2-5, with 12 bases identical to TRBD2. CDR1 SQVTM and CDR2 ANQGSEA come from the germline V gene. The CDR3 sequence is 13 residues long. V lost 4 bases and J lost 4; bases outside the gene matches: 1. CDR3 amino acids: CSVVTSGGETQYF. CDR3 bases: TGCAGCGTTGTGACTAGCGGGGGAGAGACCCAGTACTTC.

This clone was recorded once. The gene calls are TRBV9 and TRBJ2-5, with a tentative D call TRBD1 (6 bases). V lost 4 bases and J 5 bases, leaving 15 bases between the germline ends. Germline-derived CDR1 and CDR2 are SGDLS and YYNGEE. CDR3 length: 14 residues. The CDR3 bases are TGTGCCAGCAGCTCAAGGGACAATGGGGAGACCCAGTACTTC. Translation gives CASSSRDNGETQYF.